This TCR beta chain appears in the sequencing data of a study of spatial heterogeneity in lung cancer. Findings of the study overall: Expanded tumor TCRs that were ubiquitous appeared in blood more at resection than follow-up.

Every TCR cDNA molecule carried a tag that served as a unique molecular identifier. One entry per CDR3 protein results from TCRdb running MiXCR on the 5' RACE reads. The sample holds 35,000 to 50,000 distinct CDR3 sequences, 20% to 25% seen once. CDR1 and CDR2 from the germline V gene are MNHEY and SVGAGI. CDR3 length: 16 residues. V dropped 3 bases and J dropped 5 bases, with 19 bases sitting between them. The time point denotes: blood at routine non-recurrence follow-up after resection. The sequenced material consisted of unsorted whole RNA from tumor, nontumor lung or frozen PBMC. Concerning this clonotype: Its antigen remains unidentified.

This TCR came from a female donor with early-stage non-small cell lung cancer. Specimen: PBMCs, collected at follow-up. The V call is TRBV6-5, the J call TRBJ2-5; no firm D call. Written as DNA, the CDR3 is TGTGCCAGCAGTTATTGGGTAGGGTCAGGAAAGGAGACCCAGTACTTC. Translating it yields CASSYWVGSGKETQYF.